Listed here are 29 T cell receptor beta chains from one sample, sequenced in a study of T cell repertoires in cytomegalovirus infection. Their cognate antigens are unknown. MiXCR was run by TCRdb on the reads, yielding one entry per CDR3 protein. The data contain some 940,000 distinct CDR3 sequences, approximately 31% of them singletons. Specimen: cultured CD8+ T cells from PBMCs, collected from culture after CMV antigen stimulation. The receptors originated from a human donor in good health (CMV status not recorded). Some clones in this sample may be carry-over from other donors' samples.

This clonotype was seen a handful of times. As DNA, the CDR3 is TGTGCCAGCAAGGACAGATTTGAGAACTATGGCTACACCTTC. Translated, it gives CASKDRFENYGYTF. This rearrangement joins TRBV6-1 to TRBJ1-2, with D possibly being TRBD1 (6 bases). The CDR3 totals 14 residues. CDR1 and CDR2 (germline): MNHNS, SASEGT. Trimming cost V 7 bases and J 2 bases, with 14 bases left between them.

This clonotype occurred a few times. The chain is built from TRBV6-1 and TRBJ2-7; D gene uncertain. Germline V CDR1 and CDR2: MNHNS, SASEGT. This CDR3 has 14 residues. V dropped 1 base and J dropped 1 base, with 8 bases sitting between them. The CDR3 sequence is CASSEGAVSYEQYF. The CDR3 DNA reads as TGTGCCAGCAGTGAAGGGGCAGTGTCCTACGAGCAGTACTTC.

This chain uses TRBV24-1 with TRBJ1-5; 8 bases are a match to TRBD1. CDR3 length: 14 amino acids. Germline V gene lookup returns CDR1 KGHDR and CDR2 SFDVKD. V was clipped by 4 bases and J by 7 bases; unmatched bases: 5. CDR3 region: CATSDRGLSQPQHF. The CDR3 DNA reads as TGTGCCACCAGTGACAGGGGGCTGAGCCAGCCCCAGCATTTT.

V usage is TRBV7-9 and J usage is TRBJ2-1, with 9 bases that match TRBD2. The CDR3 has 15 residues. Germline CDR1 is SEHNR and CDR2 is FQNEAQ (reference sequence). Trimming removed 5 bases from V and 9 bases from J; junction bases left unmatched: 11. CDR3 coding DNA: TGTGCCAGCAGCCGCGTCGCGGGGGGGCCGGGTGAGCAGTTCTTC. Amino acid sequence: CASSRVAGGPGEQFF.

The CDR3 DNA reads TGTGCCAGCAGCGTCAACAGGGGTTGGGACGAGCAGTACGTC. It specifies CASSVNRGWDEQYV. The genes are TRBV5-6 and TRBJ2-7; 7 bases map to TRBD1. The CDR3 has 14 residues. CDR1 is SGHDT and CDR2 is YYEEEE in the germline V gene. The trim removed 4 bases at V and 5 bases at J, leaving 9 bases unmatched.

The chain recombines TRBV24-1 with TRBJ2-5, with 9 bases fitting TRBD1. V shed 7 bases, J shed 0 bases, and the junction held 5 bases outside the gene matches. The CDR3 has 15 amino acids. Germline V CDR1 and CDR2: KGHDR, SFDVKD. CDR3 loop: CATRTGTGNQETQYF. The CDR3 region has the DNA TGTGCCACCAGGACCGGGACAGGGAACCAAGAGACCCAGTACTTC.

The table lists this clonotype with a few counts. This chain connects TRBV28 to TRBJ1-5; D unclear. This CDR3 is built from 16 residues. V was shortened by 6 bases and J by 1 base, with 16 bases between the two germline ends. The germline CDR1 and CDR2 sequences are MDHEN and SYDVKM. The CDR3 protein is CASSPRGSWSNQPQHF. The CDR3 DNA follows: TGTGCCAGCAGCCCCCGCGGCAGCTGGAGCAATCAGCCCCAGCATTTT.

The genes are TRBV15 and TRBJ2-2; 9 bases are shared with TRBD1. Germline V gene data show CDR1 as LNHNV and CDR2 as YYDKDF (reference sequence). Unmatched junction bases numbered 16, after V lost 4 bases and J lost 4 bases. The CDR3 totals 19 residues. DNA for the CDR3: TGTGCCACCAGCACCACTACGCACAGGGGGCAAAGGGGCACCGGGGAGCTGTTTTTT. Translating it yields CATSTTTHRGQRGTGELFF.

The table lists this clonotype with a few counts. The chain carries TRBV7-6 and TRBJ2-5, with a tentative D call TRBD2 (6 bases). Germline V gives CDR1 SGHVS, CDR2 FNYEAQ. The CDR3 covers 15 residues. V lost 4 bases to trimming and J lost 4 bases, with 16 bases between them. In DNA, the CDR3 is TGTGCCAGCAGCTCCGGATCGGGGGTCTCAGAGACCCAGTACTTC. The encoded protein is CASSSGSGVSETQYF.

CDR3 bases: TGTGCCAGCAGCTTAGAGCTTGTGCGGGGGGTCACAGATACGCAGTATTTT. It encodes CASSLELVRGVTDTQYF. The rearrangement joins TRBV7-9 to TRBJ2-3, with 8 bases identical to TRBD2. The CDR3 runs 17 residues. J gave up 2 bases and V 1 base, and 8 bases lay outside the gene matches. Germline loops: CDR1 SEHNR, CDR2 FQNEAQ (reference sequence).

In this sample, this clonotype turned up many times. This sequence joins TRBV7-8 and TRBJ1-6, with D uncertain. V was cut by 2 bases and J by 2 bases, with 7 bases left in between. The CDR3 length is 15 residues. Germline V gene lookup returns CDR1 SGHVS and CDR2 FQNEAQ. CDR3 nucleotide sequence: TGTGCCAGCAGCTTAAGGCGGACCTATAATTCACCCCTCCACTTT. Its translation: CASSLRRTYNSPLHF.

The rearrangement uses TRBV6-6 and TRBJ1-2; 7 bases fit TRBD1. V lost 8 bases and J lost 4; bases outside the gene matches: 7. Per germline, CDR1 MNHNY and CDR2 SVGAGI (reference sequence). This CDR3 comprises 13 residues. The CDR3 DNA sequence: TGTGCCAGCCTCTCCCCAGGGGGCTATGGCTACACCTTC. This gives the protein CASLSPGGYGYTF.

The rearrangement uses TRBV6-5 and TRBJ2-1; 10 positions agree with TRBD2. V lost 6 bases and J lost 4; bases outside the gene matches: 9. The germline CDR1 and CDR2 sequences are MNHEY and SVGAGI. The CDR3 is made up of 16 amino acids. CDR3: CASRPYSGGPYNEQFF. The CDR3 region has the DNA TGTGCCAGCAGGCCTTATAGCGGGGGGCCGTACAATGAGCAGTTCTTC.

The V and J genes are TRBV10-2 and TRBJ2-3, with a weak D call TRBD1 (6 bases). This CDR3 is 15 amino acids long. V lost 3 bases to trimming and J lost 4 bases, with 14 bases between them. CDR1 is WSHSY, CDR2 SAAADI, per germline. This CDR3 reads CASSDSPPGADTQYF. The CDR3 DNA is TGCGCCAGCAGTGATTCTCCCCCAGGGGCAGATACGCAGTATTTT.

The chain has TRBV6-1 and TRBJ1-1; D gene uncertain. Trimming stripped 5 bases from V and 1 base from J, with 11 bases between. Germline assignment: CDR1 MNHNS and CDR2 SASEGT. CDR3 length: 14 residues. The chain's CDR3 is CASSYGAGNTEAFF. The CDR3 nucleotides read TGTGCCAGCAGTTACGGCGCAGGGAACACTGAAGCTTTCTTT.

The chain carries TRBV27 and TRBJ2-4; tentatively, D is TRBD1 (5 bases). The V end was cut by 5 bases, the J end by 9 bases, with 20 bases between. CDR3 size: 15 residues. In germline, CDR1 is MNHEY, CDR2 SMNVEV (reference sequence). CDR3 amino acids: CASSNGSPARGIQYF. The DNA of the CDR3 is TGTGCCAGCAGTAACGGAAGCCCGGCAAGGGGCATTCAGTACTTC.

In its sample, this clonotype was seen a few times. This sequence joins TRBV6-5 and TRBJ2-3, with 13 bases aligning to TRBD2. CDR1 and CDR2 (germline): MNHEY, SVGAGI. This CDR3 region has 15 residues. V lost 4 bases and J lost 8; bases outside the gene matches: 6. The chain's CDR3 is CASSFTSGGAVTQYF. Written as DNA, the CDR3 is TGTGCCAGCAGTTTTACTAGCGGGGGGGCAGTTACGCAGTATTTT.

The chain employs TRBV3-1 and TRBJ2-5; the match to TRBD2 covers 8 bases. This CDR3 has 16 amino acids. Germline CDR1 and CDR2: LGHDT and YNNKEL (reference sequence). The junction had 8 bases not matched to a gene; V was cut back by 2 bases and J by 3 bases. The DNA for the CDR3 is TGTGCCAGCAGCCAAATTCGCGCCGGGGGGGAAGAGACCCAGTACTTC. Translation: CASSQIRAGGEETQYF.

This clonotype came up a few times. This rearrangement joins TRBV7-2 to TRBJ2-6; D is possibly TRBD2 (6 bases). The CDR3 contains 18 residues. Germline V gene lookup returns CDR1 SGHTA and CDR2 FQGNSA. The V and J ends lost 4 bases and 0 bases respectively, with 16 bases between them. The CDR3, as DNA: TGTGCCAGCAGCTCCCCGGGACTGGCTAGCTCTGGGGCCAACGTCCTGACTTTC. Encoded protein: CASSSPGLASSGANVLTF.

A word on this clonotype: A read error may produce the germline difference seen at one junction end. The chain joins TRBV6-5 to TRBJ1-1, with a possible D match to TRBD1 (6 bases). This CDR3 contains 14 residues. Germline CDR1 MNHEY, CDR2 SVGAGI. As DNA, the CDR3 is TGTGTCAGCGCTAGCCAGGGGCCCTACACTGAAGCTTTCTTT. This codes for CVSASQGPYTEAFF.

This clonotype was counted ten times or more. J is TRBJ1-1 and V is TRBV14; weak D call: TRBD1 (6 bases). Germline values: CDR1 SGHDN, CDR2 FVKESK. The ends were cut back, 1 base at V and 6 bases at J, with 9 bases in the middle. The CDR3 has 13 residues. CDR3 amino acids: CASSQGGGAEAFF. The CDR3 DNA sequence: TGTGCCAGCAGCCAAGGAGGGGGAGCTGAAGCTTTCTTT. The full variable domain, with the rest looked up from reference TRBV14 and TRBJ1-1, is EAGVTQFPSHSVIEKGQTVTLRCDPISGHDNLYWYRRVMGKEIKFLLHFVKESKQDESGMPNNRFLAERTGGTYSTLKVQPAELEDSGVYFCASSQGGGAEAFFGQGTRLTVV.

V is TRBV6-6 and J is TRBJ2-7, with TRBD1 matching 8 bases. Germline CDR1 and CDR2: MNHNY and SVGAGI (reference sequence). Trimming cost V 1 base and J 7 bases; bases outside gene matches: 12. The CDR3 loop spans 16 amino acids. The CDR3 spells CASSYFVRQGQGEQYF. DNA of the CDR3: TGTGCCAGCAGTTACTTCGTGAGACAGGGGCAGGGGGAGCAGTACTTC.

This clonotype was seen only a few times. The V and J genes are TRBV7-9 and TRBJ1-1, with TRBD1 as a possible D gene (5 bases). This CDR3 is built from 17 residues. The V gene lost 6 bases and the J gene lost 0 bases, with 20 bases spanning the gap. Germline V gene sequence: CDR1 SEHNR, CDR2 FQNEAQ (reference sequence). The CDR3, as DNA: TGTGCCAGCAGAGATGGGCGAAAGGACATTATGAACACTGAAGCTTTCTTT. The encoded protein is CASRDGRKDIMNTEAFF.

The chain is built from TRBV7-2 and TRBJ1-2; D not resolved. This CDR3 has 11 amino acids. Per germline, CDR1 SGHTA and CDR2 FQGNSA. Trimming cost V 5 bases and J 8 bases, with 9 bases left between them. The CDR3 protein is CASSTGRGYTF. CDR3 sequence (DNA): TGTGCCAGCAGCACCGGCAGAGGCTACACCTTC.

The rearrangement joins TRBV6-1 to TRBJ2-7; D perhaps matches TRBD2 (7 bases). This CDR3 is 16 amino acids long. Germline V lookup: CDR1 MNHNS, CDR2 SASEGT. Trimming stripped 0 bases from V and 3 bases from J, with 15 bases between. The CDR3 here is CASSEALRGAHYEQYV. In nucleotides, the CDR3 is TGTGCCAGCAGTGAAGCGCTTCGGGGGGCCCACTACGAGCAGTACGTC.

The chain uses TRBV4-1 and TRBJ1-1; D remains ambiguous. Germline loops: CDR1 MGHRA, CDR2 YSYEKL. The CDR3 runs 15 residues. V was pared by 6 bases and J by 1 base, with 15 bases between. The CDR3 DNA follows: TGCGCCAGCAGAAGTCCTGGAGGTTCGAACACTGAAGCTTTCTTT. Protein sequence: CASRSPGGSNTEAFF.

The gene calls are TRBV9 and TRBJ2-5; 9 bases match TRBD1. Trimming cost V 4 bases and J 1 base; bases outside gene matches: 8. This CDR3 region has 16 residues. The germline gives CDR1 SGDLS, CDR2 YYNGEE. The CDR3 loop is CASSPPGQGLQETQYF. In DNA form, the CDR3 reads TGTGCCAGCAGCCCTCCGGGACAGGGACTCCAAGAGACCCAGTACTTC.

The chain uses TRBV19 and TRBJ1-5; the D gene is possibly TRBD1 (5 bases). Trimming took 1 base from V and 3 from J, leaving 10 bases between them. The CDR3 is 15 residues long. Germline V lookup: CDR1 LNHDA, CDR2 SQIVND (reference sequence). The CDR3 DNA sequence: TGTGCCAGTAGTATAGGACAGACTACCAATCAGCCCCAGCATTTT. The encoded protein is CASSIGQTTNQPQHF. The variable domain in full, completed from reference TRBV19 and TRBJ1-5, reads DGGITQSPKYLFRKEGQNVTLSCEQNLNHDAMYWYRQDPGQGLRLIYYSQIVNDFQKGDIAEGYSVSREKKESFPLTVTSAQKNPTAFYLCASSIGQTTNQPQHFGDGTRLSIL.

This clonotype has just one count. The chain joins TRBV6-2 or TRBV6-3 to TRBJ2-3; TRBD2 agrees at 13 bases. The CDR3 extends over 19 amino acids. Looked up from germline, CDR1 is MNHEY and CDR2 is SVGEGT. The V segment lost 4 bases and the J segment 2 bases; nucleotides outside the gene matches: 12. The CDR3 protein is CASSSLGLAGSRVTDTQYF. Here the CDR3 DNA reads TGTGCCAGCAGTTCTTTGGGACTAGCGGGGTCGCGGGTCACAGATACGCAGTATTTT.